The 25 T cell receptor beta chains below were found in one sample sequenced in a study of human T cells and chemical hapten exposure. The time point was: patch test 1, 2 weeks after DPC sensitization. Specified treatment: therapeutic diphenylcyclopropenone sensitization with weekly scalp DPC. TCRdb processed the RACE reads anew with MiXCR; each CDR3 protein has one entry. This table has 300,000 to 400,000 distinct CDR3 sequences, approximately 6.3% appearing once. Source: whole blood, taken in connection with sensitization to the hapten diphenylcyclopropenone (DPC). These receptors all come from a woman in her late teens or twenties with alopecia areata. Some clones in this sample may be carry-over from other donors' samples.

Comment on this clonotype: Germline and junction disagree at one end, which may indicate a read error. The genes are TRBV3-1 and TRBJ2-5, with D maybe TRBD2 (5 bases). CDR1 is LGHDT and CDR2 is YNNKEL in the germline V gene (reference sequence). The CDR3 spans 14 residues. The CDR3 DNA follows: TGTACCAGCAGCCAAGATCAACTAGAAGAGACCCAGTACTTC. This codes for CTSSQDQLEETQYF.

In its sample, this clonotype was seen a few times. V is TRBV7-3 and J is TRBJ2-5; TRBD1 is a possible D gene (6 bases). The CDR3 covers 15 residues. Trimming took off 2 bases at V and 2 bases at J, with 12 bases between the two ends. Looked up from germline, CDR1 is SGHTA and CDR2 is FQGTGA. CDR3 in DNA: TGTGCCAGCAGCTTACTGGGGGCAGATCAAGAGACCCAGTACTTC. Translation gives CASSLLGADQETQYF.

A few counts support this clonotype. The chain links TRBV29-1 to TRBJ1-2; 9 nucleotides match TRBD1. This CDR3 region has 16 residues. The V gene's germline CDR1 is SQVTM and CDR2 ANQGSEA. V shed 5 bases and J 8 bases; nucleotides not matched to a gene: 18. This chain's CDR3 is CSVIRDRVGVTRGYTF. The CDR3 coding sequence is TGCAGCGTTATCCGGGACAGGGTCGGTGTAACAAGGGGCTACACCTTC.

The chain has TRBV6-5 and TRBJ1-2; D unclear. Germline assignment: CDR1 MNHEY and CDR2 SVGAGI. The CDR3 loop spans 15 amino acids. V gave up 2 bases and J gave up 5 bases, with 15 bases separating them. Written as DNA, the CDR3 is TGTGCCAGCAGTTACGATGGTACGAGGGCGTATGGCTACACCTTC. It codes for CASSYDGTRAYGYTF.

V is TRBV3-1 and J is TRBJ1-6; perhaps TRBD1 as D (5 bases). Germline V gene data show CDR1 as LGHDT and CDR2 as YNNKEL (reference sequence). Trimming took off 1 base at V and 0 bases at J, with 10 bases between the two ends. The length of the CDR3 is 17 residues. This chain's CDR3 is CASSQGTTGSYNSPLHF. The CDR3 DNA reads TGTGCCAGCAGCCAAGGGACCACAGGCTCCTATAATTCACCCCTCCACTTT.

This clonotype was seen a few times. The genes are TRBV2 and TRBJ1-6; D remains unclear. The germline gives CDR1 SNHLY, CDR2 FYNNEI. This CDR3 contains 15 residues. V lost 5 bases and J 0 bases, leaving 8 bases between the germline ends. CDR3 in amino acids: CASSLTSSYNSPLHF. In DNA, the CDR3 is TGTGCCAGCAGTCTGACGAGCTCCTATAATTCACCCCTCCACTTT. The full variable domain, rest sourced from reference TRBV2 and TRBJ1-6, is EPEVTQTPSHQVTQMGQEVILRCVPISNHLYFYWYRQILGQKVEFLVSFYNNEISEKSEIFDDQFSVERPDGSNFTLKIRSTKLEDSAMYFCASSLTSSYNSPLHFGNGTRLTVT.

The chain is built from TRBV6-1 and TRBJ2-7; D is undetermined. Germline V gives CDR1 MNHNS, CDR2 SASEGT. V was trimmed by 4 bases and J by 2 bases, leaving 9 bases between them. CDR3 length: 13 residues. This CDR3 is CASSALVAYEQYF. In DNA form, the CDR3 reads TGTGCCAGCAGTGCCCTCGTGGCCTACGAGCAGTACTTC.

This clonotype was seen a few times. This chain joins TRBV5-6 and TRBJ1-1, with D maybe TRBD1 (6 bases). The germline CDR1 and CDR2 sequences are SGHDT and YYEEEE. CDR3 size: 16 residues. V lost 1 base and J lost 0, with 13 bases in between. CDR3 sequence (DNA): TGTGCCAGCAGCTTGACAGGGTTCCTTATGAACACTGAAGCTTTCTTT. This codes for CASSLTGFLMNTEAFF.

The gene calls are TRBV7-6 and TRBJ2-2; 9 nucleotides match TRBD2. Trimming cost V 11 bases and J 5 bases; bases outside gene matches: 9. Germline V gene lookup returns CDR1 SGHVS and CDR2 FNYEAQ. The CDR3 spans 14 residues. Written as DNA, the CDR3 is TGTGCCTCACAGGCAGCGGGGGGTACCGGGGAGCTGTTTTTT. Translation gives CASQAAGGTGELFF.

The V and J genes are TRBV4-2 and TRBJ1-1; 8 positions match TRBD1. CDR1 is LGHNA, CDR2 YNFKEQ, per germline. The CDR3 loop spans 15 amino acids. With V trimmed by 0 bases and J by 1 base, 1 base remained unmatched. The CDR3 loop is CASSQEGQGNTEAFF. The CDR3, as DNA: TGTGCCAGCAGCCAAGAAGGACAGGGGAACACTGAAGCTTTCTTT.

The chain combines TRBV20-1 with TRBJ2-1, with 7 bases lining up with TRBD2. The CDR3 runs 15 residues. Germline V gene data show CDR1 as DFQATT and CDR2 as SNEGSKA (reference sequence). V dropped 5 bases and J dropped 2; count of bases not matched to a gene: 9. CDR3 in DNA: TGCAGTGCTTCCTTTAGCGGGCCCCCCTACAATGAGCAGTTCTTC. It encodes CSASFSGPPYNEQFF.

The CDR3 reads CASSSPGDAVTDTQYF. In nucleotides, the CDR3 is TGTGCCAGCTCTTCACCCGGGGACGCAGTCACAGATACGCAGTATTTT. J is TRBJ2-3 and V is TRBV18; D may be TRBD1 or TRBD2 (5 bases each). V dropped 6 bases and J dropped 2 bases, with 18 bases sitting between them. CDR3 length equals 16 residues. Looked up from germline, CDR1 is KGHSH and CDR2 is LQKENI. Full variable domain (missing parts from reference TRBV18 and TRBJ2-3): NAGVMQNPRHLVRRRGQEARLRCSPMKGHSHVYWYRQLPEEGLKFMVYLQKENIIDESGMPKERFSAEFPKEGPSILRIQQVVRGDSAAYFCASSSPGDAVTDTQYFGPGTRLTVL.

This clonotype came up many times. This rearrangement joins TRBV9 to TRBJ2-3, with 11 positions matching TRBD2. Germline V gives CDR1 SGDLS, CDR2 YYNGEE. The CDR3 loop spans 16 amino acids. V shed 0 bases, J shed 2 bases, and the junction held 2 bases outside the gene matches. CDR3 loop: CASSVGSGGATDTQYF. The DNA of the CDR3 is TGTGCCAGCAGCGTAGGTAGCGGGGGGGCCACAGATACGCAGTATTTT.

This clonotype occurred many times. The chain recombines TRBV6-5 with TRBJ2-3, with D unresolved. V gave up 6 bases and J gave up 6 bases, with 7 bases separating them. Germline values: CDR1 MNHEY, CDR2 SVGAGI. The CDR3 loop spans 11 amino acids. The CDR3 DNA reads TGTGCCAGCAGACAACTGGATACGCAGTATTTT. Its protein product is CASRQLDTQYF.

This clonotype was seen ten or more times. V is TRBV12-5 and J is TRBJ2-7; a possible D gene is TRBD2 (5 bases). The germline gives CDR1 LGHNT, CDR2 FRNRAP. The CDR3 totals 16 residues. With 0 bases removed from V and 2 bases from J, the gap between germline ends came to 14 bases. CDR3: CASGLVAGRMTYEQYF. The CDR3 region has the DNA TGTGCTAGTGGTTTGGTCGCGGGCAGGATGACCTACGAGCAGTACTTC.

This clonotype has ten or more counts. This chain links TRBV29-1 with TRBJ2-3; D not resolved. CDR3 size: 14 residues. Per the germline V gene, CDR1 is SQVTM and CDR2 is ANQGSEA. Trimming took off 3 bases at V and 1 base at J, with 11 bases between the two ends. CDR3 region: CSVEVGPRTDTQYF. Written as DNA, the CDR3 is TGCAGCGTTGAGGTAGGGCCGCGCACAGATACGCAGTATTTT.

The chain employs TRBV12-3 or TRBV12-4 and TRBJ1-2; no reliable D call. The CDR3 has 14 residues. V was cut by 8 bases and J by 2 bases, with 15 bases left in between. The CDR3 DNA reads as TGTGCCAGCTCCCTGGGCACCCCAAACTATGGCTACACCTTC. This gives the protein CASSLGTPNYGYTF.

The CDR3 here is CASSLQGAHLEAFF. CDR3 sequence (DNA): TGTGCCAGCAGCTTACAGGGGGCCCATCTTGAAGCTTTCTTT. The chain employs TRBV7-6 and TRBJ1-1, with 8 bases matching TRBD1. The germline V gene encodes CDR1 SGHVS and CDR2 FNYEAQ. J was trimmed by 7 bases and V by 2 bases; bases with no gene match: 6. The CDR3 extends over 14 amino acids. Looking up the rest from reference TRBV7-6 and TRBJ1-1 gives the full variable domain: GAGVSQSPRYKVTKRGQDVALRCDPISGHVSLYWYRQALGQGPEFLTYFNYEAQQDKSGLPNDRFSAERPEGSISTLTIQRTEQRDSAMYRCASSLQGAHLEAFFGQGTRLTVV.

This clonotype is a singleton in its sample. This CDR3 reads CASIYAGSPEAFF. As DNA, the CDR3 is TGTGCCAGCATCTACGCGGGGAGTCCTGAAGCTTTCTTT. This chain uses TRBV28 with TRBJ1-1; D is undetermined. The CDR3 totals 13 residues. V lost 7 bases to trimming and J lost 6 bases, with 15 bases between them. Germline lookup yields CDR1 MDHEN and CDR2 SYDVKM.

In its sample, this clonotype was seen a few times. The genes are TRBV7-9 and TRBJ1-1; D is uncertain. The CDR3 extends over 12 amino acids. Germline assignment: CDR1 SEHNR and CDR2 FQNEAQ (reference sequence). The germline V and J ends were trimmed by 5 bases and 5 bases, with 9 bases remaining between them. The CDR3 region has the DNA TGTGCCAGCAGCGGATCGCGGACTGAAGCTTTCTTT. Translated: CASSGSRTEAFF.

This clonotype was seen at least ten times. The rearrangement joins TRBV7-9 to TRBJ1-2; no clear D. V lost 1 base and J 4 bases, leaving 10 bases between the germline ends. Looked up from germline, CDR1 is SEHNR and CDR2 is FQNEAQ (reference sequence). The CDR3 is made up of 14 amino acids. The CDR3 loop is CASSLDSRTYGYTF. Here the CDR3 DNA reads TGTGCCAGCAGCTTAGATTCGCGGACCTATGGCTACACCTTC.

CDR3 in DNA: TGTGCCAGCAGCCAAGCCGACAGGGTGTATAAAGCTTTCTTT. The encoded protein is CASSQADRVYKAFF. This chain links TRBV3-1 with TRBJ1-1; 7 bases map to TRBD1. Trimming took 1 base from V and 9 from J; bases not matched to a gene: 8. The CDR3 totals 14 residues. The germline V gene has CDR1 LGHDT and CDR2 YNNKEL (reference sequence).

CDR3 in amino acids: CASSPGQPGGPQHF. The CDR3, as DNA: TGTGCCAGCAGCCCCGGACAGCCCGGAGGGCCCCAGCATTTT. This rearrangement joins TRBV3-1 to TRBJ1-5; tentative D call: TRBD1 (6 bases). The V gene lost 4 bases and the J gene lost 9 bases, with 16 bases spanning the gap. This CDR3 comprises 14 residues. CDR1 LGHDT and CDR2 YNNKEL come from the germline V gene (reference sequence).

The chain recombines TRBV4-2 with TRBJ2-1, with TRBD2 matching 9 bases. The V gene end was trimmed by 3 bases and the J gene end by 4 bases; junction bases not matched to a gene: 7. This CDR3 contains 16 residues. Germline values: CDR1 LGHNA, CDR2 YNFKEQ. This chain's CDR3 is CASSQSSGGHYNEQFF. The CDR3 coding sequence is TGTGCCAGCAGCCAGTCCAGCGGGGGGCATTACAATGAGCAGTTCTTC.

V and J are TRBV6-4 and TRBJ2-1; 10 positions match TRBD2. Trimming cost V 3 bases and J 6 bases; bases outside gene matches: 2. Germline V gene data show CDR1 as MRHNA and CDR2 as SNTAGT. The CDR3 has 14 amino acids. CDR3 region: CASSEAGGPNEQFF. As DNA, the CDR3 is TGTGCCAGCAGTGAAGCGGGGGGGCCCAATGAGCAGTTCTTC.